This T cell receptor (beta chain) originates from a study of cytotoxic CD8 clonotypes in ibrutinib-treated CLL (dated by TCRdb to about 2021). For the study in its entirety: In this cohort, approximately 15 patients were treatment-naive and approximately twelve were relapsed/refractory, while under 18 had unmutated IGHV. Of the 86 participants in the trial, approximately 25 had longitudinal samples available. Partial responses were observed in roughly 24 patients and complete responses in 2; after a median follow-up of around 64 months, remission was maintained in 14 patients and progression was observed in some 12. Every sample from remission and from progressive disease was obtained while the patients were still on ibrutinib. The response samples were drawn at a median of roughly eleven months into treatment, with a range of about 6 to 36 months. Cryopreserved peripheral blood mononuclear cells were obtained before treatment, at response, and at either sustained remission or disease progression. On average, each sample yielded about 260,000 productive templates and tens of thousands of productive rearrangements. What the authors observed across the whole study: Public clonotypes were rare and either contracted or stayed stable during treatment, and the rise in clonality at ibrutinib response reflected the expansion of private clonotypes. At baseline, clonality was higher than in age-matched healthy donors and showed a strong correlation with circulating CD8+ T-cell counts. An increase in clonality was observed at ibrutinib response, with clonality remaining stable during sustained remission and falling back toward baseline at progression. Sampling times were not matched between sustained-remission and progressing patients, and lymph node repertoires were not studied.

Sample time point, as interpreted from the label and publication: more than 10 months on ibrutinib. For TCR beta library preparation, roughly 2.2 micrograms of genomic DNA were isolated from cryopreserved PBMCs. Longitudinal blood samples from CLL patients receiving ibrutinib monotherapy were subjected to high-throughput TCR beta sequencing. The patients were enrolled in a single-center, open-label phase 2 trial of ibrutinib monotherapy. As concerns this clone: The antigen this receptor binds is unknown. No qualities accompany the bases; no much larger clone lies one base away.

The CDR3 runs 12 residues from the cysteine to the phenylalanine. The DNA shown is the 36-base CDR3, in frame from base 1. CDR1 is given as MDHEN and CDR2 as SYDVKM, both from the germline V gene. Deletion took 10 bases off V and 3 bases off J, with a span of 9 bases between the germline ends. A MiSeq instrument was used for deep resolution sequencing, which targeted depths ranging from 1 in 1 million up to 1 in 200,000 T cells, with coverage averaging 10x for each clonotype. The immunoSEQ hsTCRB Kit was used to generate the TCR beta libraries. In the original analysis: Data were analyzed with ImmunoSEQ Data Assistant and ImmunoSEQ Analyzer, with V, D and J genes assigned per IMGT definitions. Clonality was computed as one minus normalized Shannon entropy of productive rearrangement frequencies, ranging from 0 to 1. Public clonotype analysis was restricted to overrepresented clonotypes comprising at least 0.05% of each patient's repertoire. Thirteen age-matched healthy donor repertoires from immuneACCESS were used as controls for clonality. TCRdb mirrors the immuneACCESS table, restricted to in-frame sequences. Some clones are absent from its copies; in checked studies, under half trace to an unresolved V gene, and the reason for the others is unknown. That table gives V, J and clone size, and the DNA gave D and trimming. The sample table records some 200,000 clones; 75% to 85% of these occur just once. Of the sample, over 9.5% is held by the ten largest clones.

The sequence was obtained from a human donor with chronic lymphocytic leukemia. The sequence is built from TRBV28 and TRBJ2-2; the D gene cannot be named for sure. The sequences come from PBMCs, collected after 12 months of ibrutinib treatment. The CDR3 sequence is CATFRYTGELFF. The DNA sequence reads TGTGCCACTTTCCGGTACACCGGGGAGCTGTTTTTT.